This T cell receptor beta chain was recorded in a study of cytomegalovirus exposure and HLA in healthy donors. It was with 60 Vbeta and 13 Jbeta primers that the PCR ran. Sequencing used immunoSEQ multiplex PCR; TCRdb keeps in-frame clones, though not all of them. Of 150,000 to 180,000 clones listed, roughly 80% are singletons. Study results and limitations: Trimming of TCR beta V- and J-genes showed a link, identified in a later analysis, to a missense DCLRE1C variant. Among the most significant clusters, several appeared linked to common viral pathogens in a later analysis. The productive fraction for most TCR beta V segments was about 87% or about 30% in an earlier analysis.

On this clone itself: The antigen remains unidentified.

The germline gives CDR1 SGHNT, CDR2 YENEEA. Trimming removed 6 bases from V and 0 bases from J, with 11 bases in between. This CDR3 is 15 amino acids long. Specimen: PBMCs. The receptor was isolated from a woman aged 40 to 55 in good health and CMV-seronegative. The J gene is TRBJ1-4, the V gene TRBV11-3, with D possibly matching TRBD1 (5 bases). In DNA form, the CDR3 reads TGTGCCAGCAGTCCCCTGACAGCAACTAATGAAAAACTGTTTTTT. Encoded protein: CASSPLTATNEKLFF.